The 8 T cell receptor beta chains listed next were all sequenced from one sample in a study of OX40 agonist ivuxolimab in advanced cancers. This table comes from immunoSEQ multiplex PCR, and its TCRdb copy is limited to in-frame clones, with some not included. The sample gives tens of thousands of clones, about 81% of which show up once; around 2.3% is in the top ten. The sample here was CD4+ or CD8+ T cells sorted from blood, taken in a trial of the OX40 agonist ivuxolimab. The receptors stem from an adult with an advanced solid tumor such as melanoma, head and neck, liver or kidney cancer.

The gene calls are TRBV11-3 and TRBJ1-1; unclear D gene. Looked up from germline, CDR1 is SGHNT and CDR2 is YENEEA. V was shortened by 5 bases and J by 0 bases, with 13 bases between the two germline ends. There are 15 residues in the CDR3. The CDR3 sequence: CASSASGRMNTEAFF. The CDR3 region has the DNA TGTGCCAGCAGCGCATCCGGGAGGATGAACACTGAAGCTTTCTTT.

The chain employs TRBV2 and TRBJ2-5; 12 bases align to TRBD2. This CDR3 region has 17 residues. The J segment lost 5 bases and the V segment lost 6 bases, leaving 13 bases of the junction unmatched. In germline, CDR1 is SNHLY, CDR2 FYNNEI. DNA for the CDR3: TGTGCCAGCAGCGCACCGAGACTAGCGGGAGAAGGGGAGACCCAGTACTTC. Amino acids: CASSAPRLAGEGETQYF.

This clone has a single count. Here the CDR3 reads CASSQGWGNFEETQYF. CDR3 DNA: TGTGCCAGCAGCCAAGGGTGGGGGAATTTCGAAGAGACCCAGTACTTC. The V gene is TRBV14, the J gene TRBJ2-5; D tentatively reads TRBD1 or TRBD2 (5 bases each). V was clipped by 1 base and J by 3 bases, with 15 bases between them. Germline lookup yields CDR1 SGHDN and CDR2 FVKESK. The CDR3 is 16 residues long.

The chain uses TRBV7-3 and TRBJ1-2, with D tentatively TRBD1 (5 bases). V was clipped by 5 bases and J by 4 bases, with 20 bases between them. CDR3 length: 16 amino acids. Germline V CDR1 and CDR2: SGHTA, FQGTGA. This CDR3 is CASSLGSPGFLYGYTF. The DNA for the CDR3 is TGTGCCAGCAGCCTAGGGTCTCCAGGGTTTCTCTATGGCTACACCTTC.

This clone is labeled as medium-sized (0.01 to 0.1%). For the CDR3, the DNA is TGTGCCAGCAGCTTACGGAGTTACGAGCAGTACTTC. This codes for CASSLRSYEQYF. This rearrangement joins TRBV11-3 to TRBJ2-7; unclear D gene. CDR1 SGHNT and CDR2 YENEEA come from the germline V gene. V was cut by 2 bases and J by 4 bases, with 6 bases left in between. This CDR3 is 12 amino acids long.

The chain carries TRBV7-2 and TRBJ1-2; 9 nucleotides match TRBD1. V lost 0 bases and J lost 4; bases outside the gene matches: 3. Germline-derived CDR1 and CDR2 are SGHTA and FQGNSA. The CDR3 spans 15 residues. CDR3 protein: CASSLAGTGSYGYTF. The DNA for the CDR3 is TGTGCCAGCAGCTTAGCGGGGACAGGGAGCTATGGCTACACCTTC.

V is TRBV7-2 and J is TRBJ1-4; 7 bases are a match to TRBD1. Germline V lookup: CDR1 SGHTA, CDR2 FQGNSA. The trim removed 2 bases at V and 8 bases at J, leaving 5 bases unmatched. This CDR3 region has 14 residues. The CDR3 region has the DNA TGTGCCAGCAGCTTAATGAGGGGGCAGGAAAAACTGTTTTTT. Residues: CASSLMRGQEKLFF.

V gene TRBV27 combines with J gene TRBJ2-7; TRBD2 is a possible D gene (6 bases). The CDR3 loop spans 15 amino acids. Between the trimmed V and J ends, which lost 6 bases and 0 bases, there was a span of 15 bases. Germline V gives CDR1 MNHEY, CDR2 SMNVEV (reference sequence). CDR3 coding DNA: TGTGCCAGCAGCTGGCGGGGCGGAGGCTCCTACGAGCAGTACTTC. Its protein is CASSWRGGGSYEQYF.